This TCR beta chain is drawn from a study of blood T cell repertoires in COVID-19. For the study at large: Donors in the United States, Italy and Spain gave samples during acute or convalescent COVID-19. PBMCs, B-cell-depleted T cells, or T cells were the source of the cDNA or gDNA that made up the material.

TCRdb keeps only in-frame clones here, not all; method: immunoSEQ multiplex PCR. The sample shows around 160,000 clones, roughly 85% of them seen only once. This CDR3 has 13 amino acids. Germline V gene lookup returns CDR1 MGHRA and CDR2 YSYEKL. V shed 1 base, J shed 8 bases, and the junction held 2 bases outside the gene matches. This clonotype originated in an older woman with COVID-19, enrolled during active disease. This chain uses TRBV4-1 with TRBJ1-2, with 9 nucleotides matching TRBD1. The sequencing sample was made of peripheral blood. The CDR3 is CASSQGDRAGYTF. CDR3 sequence (DNA): TGCGCCAGCAGCCAAGGGGACAGGGCAGGCTACACCTTC.